The sequence of this T cell receptor beta chain was determined in a study of blood T cell repertoires in COVID-19. Clones were sequenced by immunoSEQ multiplex PCR, and TCRdb holds only the in-frame ones, with some missing. This table holds around 77,000 clones, 83% found once. The V end lost 6 bases, the J end lost 1 base, and 9 bases lay between the germline ends. Germline V lookup: CDR1 GTSNPN, CDR2 SVGIG (reference sequence). The CDR3 covers 12 residues. Input material: peripheral blood. The chain combines TRBV30 with TRBJ1-2, with D perhaps matching TRBD1 (5 bases). This receptor was identified in a man aged 25 to 45 with COVID-19, enrolled during active disease. The DNA of the CDR3 is TGTGCCTGCCACGACAGTAACTATGGCTACACCTTC. The encoded protein is CACHDSNYGYTF. Drawing the rest from reference TRBV30 and TRBJ1-2, the complete variable domain is SQTIHQWPATLVQPVGSPLSLECTVEGTSNPNLYWYRQAAGRGLQLLFYSVGIGQISSEVPQNLSASRPQDRQFILSSKKLLLSDSGFYLCACHDSNYGYTFGSGTRLTVV.